This T cell receptor beta chain is drawn from a study of T cell changes during pregnancy in multiple sclerosis. Profiled with immunoSEQ multiplex PCR; TCRdb holds only in-frame clones, not every one. The data contain 93,000 or so clones, about 91% of them singletons. This CDR3 region has 14 residues. The ends were cut back, 3 bases at V and 4 bases at J, with 13 bases in the middle. Germline V gene lookup returns CDR1 KGHSH and CDR2 LQKENI. The chain employs TRBV18 and TRBJ2-7, with D perhaps TRBD2 (6 bases). Sequences were derived from peripheral blood, sampled before pregnancy. The TCR comes from a female donor with multiple sclerosis, enrolled in a pregnancy study. CDR3 DNA: TGTGCCAGCTCACCGGTGGCTAGCGAGTACGAGCAGTACTTC. Translation gives CASSPVASEYEQYF.